These 5 T cell receptor beta chains were sequenced from one sample in a study of beta chain features in type 1 diabetes. Since all of the isolated RNA was reverse transcribed, expressed TCRB transcripts were what got sequenced. Sequenced by immunoSEQ multiplex PCR; TCRdb stores in-frame clones only, minus some. The sample contains about 350,000 clones, around 19% of which appear only once. Sequenced input: naive CD4+ T cells from blood. These receptors all come from a woman aged 18-29 years in good health.

This clone was detected only once. V is TRBV9 and J is TRBJ2-1, with 13 bases fitting TRBD2. Germline V lookup: CDR1 SGDLS, CDR2 YYNGEE. The CDR3 contains 17 residues. The V segment lost 2 bases and the J segment 8 bases; nucleotides outside the gene matches: 10. The CDR3 protein is CASSVGLAGAPWDEQFF. In nucleotides, the CDR3 is TGTGCCAGCAGCGTCGGACTAGCGGGGGCCCCGTGGGATGAGCAGTTCTTC.

The chain combines TRBV29-1 with TRBJ2-1, with a weak D call TRBD1 (6 bases). This CDR3 comprises 13 residues. Trimming took 8 bases from V and 7 from J, leaving 18 bases between them. Germline-derived CDR1 and CDR2 are SQVTM and ANQGSEA. The CDR3 loop reads CSPKTEQGNEQFF. Here the CDR3 DNA reads TGCAGCCCGAAGACTGAACAGGGTAATGAGCAGTTCTTC.

This clone was counted only a few times. V is TRBV30 and J is TRBJ2-7, with a tentative D call TRBD2 (5 bases). Per the germline V gene, CDR1 is GTSNPN and CDR2 is SVGIG (reference sequence). This CDR3 has 14 residues. V was pared by 0 bases and J by 0 bases, with 9 bases between. The CDR3 DNA reads as TGTGCCTGGAGTGTACACGGGATCTCCTACGAGCAGTACTTC. Its protein is CAWSVHGISYEQYF.

As concerns this clone: The identical CDR3 is also encoded by other nucleotide sequences in the sample. The chain has TRBV30 and TRBJ1-1; 8 positions match TRBD1. Per the germline V gene, CDR1 is GTSNPN and CDR2 is SVGIG (reference sequence). The trim removed 8 bases at V and 2 bases at J, leaving 4 bases unmatched. CDR3 size: 12 residues. The CDR3 DNA reads TGTGCCCGGGACAGGCTTAACACTGAAGCTTTCTTT. This encodes CARDRLNTEAFF.

This chain connects TRBV5-1 to TRBJ2-7; 8 positions match TRBD2. Germline lookup yields CDR1 SGHRS and CDR2 YFSETQ. This CDR3 contains 16 residues. Trimming cost V 3 bases and J 6 bases; bases outside gene matches: 14. The CDR3 protein is CASSWTGTRSVGEQYF. CDR3 nucleotide sequence: TGCGCCAGCAGCTGGACCGGGACTAGGTCCGTTGGCGAGCAGTACTTC. Combining the CDR3 with reference TRBV5-1 and TRBJ2-7 gives the whole variable domain KAGVTQTPRYLIKTRGQQVTLSCSPISGHRSVSWYQQTPGQGLQFLFEYFSETQRNKGNFPGRFSGRQFSNSRSEMNVSTLELGDSALYLCASSWTGTRSVGEQYFGPGTRLTVT.